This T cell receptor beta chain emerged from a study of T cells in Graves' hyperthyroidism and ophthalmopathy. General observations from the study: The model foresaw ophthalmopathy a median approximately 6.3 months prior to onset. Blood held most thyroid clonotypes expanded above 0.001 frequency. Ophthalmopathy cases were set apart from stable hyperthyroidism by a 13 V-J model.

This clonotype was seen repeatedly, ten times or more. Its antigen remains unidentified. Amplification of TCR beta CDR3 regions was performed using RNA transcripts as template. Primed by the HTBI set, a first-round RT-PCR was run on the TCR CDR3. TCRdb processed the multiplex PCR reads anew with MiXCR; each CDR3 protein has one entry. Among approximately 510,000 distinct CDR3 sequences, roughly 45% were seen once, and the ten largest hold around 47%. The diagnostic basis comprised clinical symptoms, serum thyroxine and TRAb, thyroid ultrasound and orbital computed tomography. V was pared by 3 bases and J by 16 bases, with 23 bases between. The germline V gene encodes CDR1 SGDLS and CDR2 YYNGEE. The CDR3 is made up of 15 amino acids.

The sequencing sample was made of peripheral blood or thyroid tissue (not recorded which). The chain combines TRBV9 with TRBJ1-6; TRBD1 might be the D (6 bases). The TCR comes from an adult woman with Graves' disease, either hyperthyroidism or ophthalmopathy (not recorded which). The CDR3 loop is CASSAGHGTETNLHF. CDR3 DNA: TGTGCCAGCAGCGCGGGACATGGGACGGAAACGAATCTCCACTTT.